Listed here is a single T cell receptor (beta chain). Its antigen is still unknown. A multiplex PCR was run with 60 Vbeta primers and 13 Jbeta primers. Method: immunoSEQ multiplex PCR; TCRdb's copy keeps in-frame clones and lacks some. This sample has tens of thousands of clones; roughly 63% occur once, and the top ten carry roughly a fifth. These data originate in a study of cytomegalovirus exposure and HLA in healthy donors. Study-wide context: Genotyping showed 75% to 90% of roughly 390 donors falling in the Caucasian-associated ancestry cluster.

General study results and limits: In a later analysis, TCR beta V- and J-gene trimming showed a link to a missense DCLRE1C variant. Common viral pathogens were later found to be apparently linked to several of the most significant clusters. Immune exposure was documented only through CMV serostatus.

This receptor was taken from a woman aged 45-65 years in good health and CMV-seropositive. Input material: PBMCs.

CDR3 DNA sequence: TGTGCCAGCAGCTTAGAGAGTAATGGCTACACCTTC. It encodes CASSLESNGYTF. The chain recombines TRBV7-9 with TRBJ1-2; D is uncertain. Germline lookup yields CDR1 SEHNR and CDR2 FQNEAQ (reference sequence). Trimming shortened V by 1 base and J by 6 bases, and 6 bases separated the two germline ends. The CDR3 totals 12 residues. The full variable domain, rest sourced from reference TRBV7-9 and TRBJ1-2, is DTGVSQNPRHKITKRGQNVTFRCDPISEHNRLYWYRQTLGQGPEFLTYFQNEAQLEKSRLLSDRFSAERPKGSFSTLEIQRTEQGDSAMYLCASSLESNGYTFGSGTRLTVV.